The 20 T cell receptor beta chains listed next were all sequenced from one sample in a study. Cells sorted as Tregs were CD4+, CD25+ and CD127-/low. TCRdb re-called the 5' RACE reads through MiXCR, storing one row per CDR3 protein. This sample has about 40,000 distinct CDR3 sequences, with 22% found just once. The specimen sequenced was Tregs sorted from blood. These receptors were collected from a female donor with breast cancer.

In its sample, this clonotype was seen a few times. The CDR3 loop is CATSLSGSPGEKLFF. The CDR3 DNA reads as TGTGCCACCAGCCTTTCGGGATCCCCGGGGGAAAAACTGTTTTTT. The chain links TRBV15 to TRBJ1-4; D gene uncertain. The germline gives CDR1 LNHNV, CDR2 YYDKDF (reference sequence). This CDR3 spans 15 amino acids. Trimming removed 5 bases at V and 8 bases at J, with 18 bases between.

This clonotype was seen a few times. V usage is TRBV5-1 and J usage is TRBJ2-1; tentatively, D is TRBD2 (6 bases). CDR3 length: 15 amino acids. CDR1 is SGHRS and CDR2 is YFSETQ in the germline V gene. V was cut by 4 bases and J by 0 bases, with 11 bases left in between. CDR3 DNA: TGCGCCAGCAGCCCGGACTACAGCTCCTACAATGAGCAGTTCTTC. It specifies CASSPDYSSYNEQFF. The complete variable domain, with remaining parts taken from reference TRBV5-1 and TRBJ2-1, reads KAGVTQTPRYLIKTRGQQVTLSCSPISGHRSVSWYQQTPGQGLQFLFEYFSETQRNKGNFPGRFSGRQFSNSRSEMNVSTLELGDSALYLCASSPDYSSYNEQFFGPGTRLTVL.

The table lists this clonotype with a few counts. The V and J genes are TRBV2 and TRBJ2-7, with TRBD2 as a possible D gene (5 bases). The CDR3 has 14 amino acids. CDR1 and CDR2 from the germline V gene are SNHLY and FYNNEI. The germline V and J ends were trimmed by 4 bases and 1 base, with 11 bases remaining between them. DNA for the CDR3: TGTGCCAGCAGTGCCATAGCGTGGTCCTACGAGCAGTACTTC. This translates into CASSAIAWSYEQYF.

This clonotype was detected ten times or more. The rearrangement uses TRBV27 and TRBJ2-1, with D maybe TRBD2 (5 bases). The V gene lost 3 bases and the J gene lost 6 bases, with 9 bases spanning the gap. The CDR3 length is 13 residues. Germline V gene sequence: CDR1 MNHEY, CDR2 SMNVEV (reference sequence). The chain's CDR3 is CASSFSGINEQFF. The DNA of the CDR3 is TGTGCCAGCAGTTTCTCGGGGATCAATGAGCAGTTCTTC.

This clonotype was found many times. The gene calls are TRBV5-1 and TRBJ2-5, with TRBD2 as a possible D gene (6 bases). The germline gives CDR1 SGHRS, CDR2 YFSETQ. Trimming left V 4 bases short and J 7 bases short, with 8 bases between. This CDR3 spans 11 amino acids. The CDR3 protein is CASSLGGTQYF. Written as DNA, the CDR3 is TGCGCCAGCAGCCTGGGGGGGACCCAGTACTTC.

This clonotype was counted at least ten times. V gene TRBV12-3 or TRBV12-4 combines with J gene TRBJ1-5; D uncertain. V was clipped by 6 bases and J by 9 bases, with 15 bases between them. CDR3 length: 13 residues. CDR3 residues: CASRSGDHRPQHF. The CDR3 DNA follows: TGTGCCAGCAGGTCGGGCGACCACAGGCCCCAGCATTTT.

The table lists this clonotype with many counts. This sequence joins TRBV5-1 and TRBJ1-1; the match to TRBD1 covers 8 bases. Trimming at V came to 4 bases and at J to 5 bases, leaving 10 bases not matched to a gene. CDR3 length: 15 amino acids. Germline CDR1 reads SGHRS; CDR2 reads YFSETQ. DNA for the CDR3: TGCGCCAGCAGCACCGACGGACAGGGCGGGACTGAAGCTTTCTTT. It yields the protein CASSTDGQGGTEAFF.

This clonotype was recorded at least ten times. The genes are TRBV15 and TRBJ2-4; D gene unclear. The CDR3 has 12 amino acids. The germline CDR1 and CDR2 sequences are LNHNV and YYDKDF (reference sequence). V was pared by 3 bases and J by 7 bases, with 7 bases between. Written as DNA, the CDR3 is TGTGCCACCAGCAGGGATATGAACATTCAGTACTTC. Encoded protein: CATSRDMNIQYF.

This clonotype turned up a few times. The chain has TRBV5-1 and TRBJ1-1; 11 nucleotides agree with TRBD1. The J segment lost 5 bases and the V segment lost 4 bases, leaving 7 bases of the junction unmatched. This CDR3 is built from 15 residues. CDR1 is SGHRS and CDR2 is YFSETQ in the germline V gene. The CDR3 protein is CASSRQDRGHTEAFF. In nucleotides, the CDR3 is TGCGCCAGCAGCCGACAGGACAGGGGGCATACTGAAGCTTTCTTT.

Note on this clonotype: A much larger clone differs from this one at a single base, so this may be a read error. In DNA, the CDR3 is TGCGCCAGCAGCCAAGGGACTAGCGGGCCGCGAACAGGTACGCAGTATTTT. Amino acids: CASSQGTSGPRTGTQYF. The chain carries TRBV5-1 and TRBJ2-3; 12 nucleotides align to TRBD2. The CDR3 covers 17 residues. Germline V gives CDR1 SGHRS, CDR2 YFSETQ.

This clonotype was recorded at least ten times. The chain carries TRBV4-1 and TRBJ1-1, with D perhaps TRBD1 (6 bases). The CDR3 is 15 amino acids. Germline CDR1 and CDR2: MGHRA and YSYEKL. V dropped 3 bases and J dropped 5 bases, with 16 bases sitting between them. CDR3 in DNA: TGCGCCAGCAGCCAGGCACAGGGCGTGGGAACTGAAGCTTTCTTT. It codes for CASSQAQGVGTEAFF.

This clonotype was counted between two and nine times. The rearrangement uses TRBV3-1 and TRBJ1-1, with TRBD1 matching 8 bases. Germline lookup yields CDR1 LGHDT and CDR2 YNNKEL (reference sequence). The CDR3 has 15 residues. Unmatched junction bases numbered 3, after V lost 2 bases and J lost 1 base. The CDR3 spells CASSQSGQGNTEAFF. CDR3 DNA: TGTGCCAGCAGCCAAAGCGGACAGGGGAACACTGAAGCTTTCTTT.

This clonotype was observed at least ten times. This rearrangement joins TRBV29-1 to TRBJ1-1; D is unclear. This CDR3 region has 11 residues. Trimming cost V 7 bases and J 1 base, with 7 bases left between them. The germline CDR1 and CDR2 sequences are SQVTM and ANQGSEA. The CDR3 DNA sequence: TGCAGCGGAACAGCGAACACTGAAGCTTTCTTT. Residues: CSGTANTEAFF.

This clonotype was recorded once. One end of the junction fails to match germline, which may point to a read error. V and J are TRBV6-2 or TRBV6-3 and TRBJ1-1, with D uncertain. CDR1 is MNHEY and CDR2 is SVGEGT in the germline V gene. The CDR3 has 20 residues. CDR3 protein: CAISFSLGLIVTAMNTEAFF. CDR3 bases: TGTGCCATCAGTTTCTCCCTTGGATTAATAGTCACAGCTATGAACACTGAAGCTTTCTTT.

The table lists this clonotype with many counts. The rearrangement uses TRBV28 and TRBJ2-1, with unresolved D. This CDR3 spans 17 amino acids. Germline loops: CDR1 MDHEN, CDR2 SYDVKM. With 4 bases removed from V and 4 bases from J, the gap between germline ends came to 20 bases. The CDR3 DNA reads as TGTGCCAGCAGTTCCGGACGGTTGAAAGACCTTTACAATGAGCAGTTCTTC. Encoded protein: CASSSGRLKDLYNEQFF.

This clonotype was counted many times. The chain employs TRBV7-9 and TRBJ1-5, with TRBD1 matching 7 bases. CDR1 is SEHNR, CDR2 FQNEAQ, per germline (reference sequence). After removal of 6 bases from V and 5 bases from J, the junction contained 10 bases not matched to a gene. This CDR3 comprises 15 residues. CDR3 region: CASSWGQLGDQPQHF. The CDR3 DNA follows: TGTGCCAGCAGTTGGGGACAGCTAGGGGATCAGCCCCAGCATTTT.

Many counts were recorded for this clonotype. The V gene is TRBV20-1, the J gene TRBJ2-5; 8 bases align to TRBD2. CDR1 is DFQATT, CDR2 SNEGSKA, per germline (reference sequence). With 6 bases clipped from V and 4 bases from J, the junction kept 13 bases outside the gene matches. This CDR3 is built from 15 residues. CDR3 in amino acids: CSALAGGGPRETQYF. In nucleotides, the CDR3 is TGCAGTGCCTTGGCGGGGGGAGGGCCTCGAGAGACCCAGTACTTC.

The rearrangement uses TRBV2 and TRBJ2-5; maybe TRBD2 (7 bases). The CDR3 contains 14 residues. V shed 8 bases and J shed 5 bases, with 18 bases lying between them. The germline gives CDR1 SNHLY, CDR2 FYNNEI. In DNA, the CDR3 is TGTGCCAGCCAACGGGGGGCGTTATGGGAGACCCAGTACTTC. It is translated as CASQRGALWETQYF.

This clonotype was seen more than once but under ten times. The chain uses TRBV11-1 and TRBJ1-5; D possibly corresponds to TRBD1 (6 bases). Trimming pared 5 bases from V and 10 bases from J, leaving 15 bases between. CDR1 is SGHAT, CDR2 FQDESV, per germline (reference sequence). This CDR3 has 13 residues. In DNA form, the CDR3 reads TGTGCCAGCAGCCTGAGCCGGGACACCCCCCAGCATTTT. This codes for CASSLSRDTPQHF.

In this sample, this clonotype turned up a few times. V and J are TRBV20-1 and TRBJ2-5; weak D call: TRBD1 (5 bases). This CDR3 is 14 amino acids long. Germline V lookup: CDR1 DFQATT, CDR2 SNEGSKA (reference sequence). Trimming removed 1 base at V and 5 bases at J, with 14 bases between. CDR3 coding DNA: TGCAGTGCTAGAGTGGGGCTGCGTTCTGAGACCCAGTACTTC. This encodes CSARVGLRSETQYF.